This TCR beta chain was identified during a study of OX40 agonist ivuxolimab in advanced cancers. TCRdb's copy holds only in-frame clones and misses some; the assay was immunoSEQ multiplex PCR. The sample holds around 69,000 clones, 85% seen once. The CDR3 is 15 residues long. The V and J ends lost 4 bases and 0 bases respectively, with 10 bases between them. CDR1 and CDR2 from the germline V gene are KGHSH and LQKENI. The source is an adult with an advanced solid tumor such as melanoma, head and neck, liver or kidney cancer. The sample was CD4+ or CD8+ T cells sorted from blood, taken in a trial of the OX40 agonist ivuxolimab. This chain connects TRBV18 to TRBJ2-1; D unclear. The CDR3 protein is CASSQIPSSYNEQFF. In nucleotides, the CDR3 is TGTGCCAGCTCACAAATCCCCAGCTCCTACAATGAGCAGTTCTTC.